A single sample is the source of the 13 T cell receptor beta chains below, sequenced in a study of blood T cell repertoires in COVID-19. Clones were sequenced by immunoSEQ multiplex PCR, and TCRdb holds only the in-frame ones, with some missing. The table includes a few hundred thousand clones, 80% detected once. The sample taken for sequencing was peripheral blood. The receptors were gathered from a woman aged 70-85 years with acute or convalescent COVID-19.

This clone has only a few counts. The chain has TRBV3-1 (or the pseudogene TRBV3-2) and TRBJ1-6, with 7 bases matching TRBD1. The CDR3 is 14 residues long. Germline values: CDR1 LGHDT, CDR2 YNNKEL (reference sequence). V was pared by 4 bases and J by 9 bases, with 6 bases of the junction left unmatched. The CDR3 region has the DNA TGTGCCAGCAGCCCACAGGGGTCGGGTTCACCCCTCCACTTT. This translates into CASSPQGSGSPLHF.

This clone was found a few times. The J gene is TRBJ1-1, the V gene TRBV5-1, with 7 positions matching TRBD1. V shed 2 bases, J shed 3 bases, and the junction held 1 base outside the gene matches. Germline V CDR1 and CDR2: SGHRS, YFSETQ. The CDR3 runs 13 residues. As DNA, the CDR3 is TGCGCCAGCAGCTTTACAGGGGACACTGAAGCTTTCTTT. This sequence encodes CASSFTGDTEAFF.

The chain uses TRBV7-2 and TRBJ2-3; D possibly corresponds to TRBD2 (7 bases). There are 15 residues in the CDR3. CDR1 is SGHTA and CDR2 is FQGNSA in the germline V gene. The V gene lost 1 base and the J gene lost 4 bases, with 12 bases spanning the gap. The CDR3: CASSLGGGRADTQYF. The CDR3 DNA sequence: TGTGCCAGCAGCTTAGGGGGGGGGCGCGCAGATACGCAGTATTTT.

This clone was seen a handful of times. J is TRBJ1-4 and V is TRBV5-5; 8 positions agree with TRBD1. Per the germline V gene, CDR1 is SGHKS and CDR2 is YYEKEE (reference sequence). V shed 3 bases, J shed 7 bases, and the junction held 5 bases outside the gene matches. This CDR3 is 14 amino acids long. The CDR3 sequence is CASSSTGASEKLFF. Here the CDR3 DNA reads TGTGCCAGCAGCTCGACAGGGGCTAGTGAAAAACTGTTTTTT.

The CDR3 nucleotides are TGTGCCAGCAGCAGGGACGGGACTAGAACCGGGGAGCTGTTTTTT. This codes for CASSRDGTRTGELFF. V and J are TRBV11-3 and TRBJ2-2, with 8 bases aligning to TRBD2. CDR1 SGHNT and CDR2 YENEEA come from the germline V gene. The J segment lost 5 bases and the V segment lost 5 bases, leaving 7 bases of the junction unmatched. This CDR3 comprises 15 residues. The complete variable domain, with remaining parts taken from reference TRBV11-3 and TRBJ2-2, reads EAGVVQSPRYKIIEKKQPVAFWCNPISGHNTLYWYLQNLGQGPELLIRYENEEAVDDSQLPKDRFSAERLKGVDSTLKIQPAELGDSAVYLCASSRDGTRTGELFFGEGSRLTVL.

The chain has TRBV5-1 and TRBJ1-1; the D gene is possibly TRBD1 (6 bases). This CDR3 region has 15 residues. Germline lookup yields CDR1 SGHRS and CDR2 YFSETQ. V was trimmed by 3 bases and J by 4 bases, leaving 16 bases between them. The DNA for the CDR3 is TGCGCCAGCAGCTATTCTAACAGGGCGTCCACTGAAGCTTTCTTT. Protein product: CASSYSNRASTEAFF.

This clone was seen a few times. CDR3 residues: CSARRGTEAFF. The DNA of the CDR3 is TGCAGCGCCCGGCGGGGTACTGAAGCTTTCTTT. This chain uses TRBV29-1 with TRBJ1-1; D remains unclear. This CDR3 region has 11 residues. In germline, CDR1 is SQVTM, CDR2 ANQGSEA. Deletions cut 7 bases from V and 5 bases from J, with 11 bases between.

The chain links TRBV30 to TRBJ2-5; D not certain. Germline V gene lookup returns CDR1 GTSNPN and CDR2 SVGIG (reference sequence). The CDR3 is made up of 11 amino acids. V lost 2 bases and J 2 bases, leaving 3 bases between the germline ends. This CDR3 is CAWSRQETQYF. In DNA form, the CDR3 reads TGTGCCTGGAGTCGTCAAGAGACCCAGTACTTC. Complete variable domain (other parts from reference TRBV30 and TRBJ2-5): SQTIHQWPATLVQPVGSPLSLECTVEGTSNPNLYWYRQAAGRGLQLLFYSVGIGQISSEVPQNLSASRPQDRQFILSSKKLLLSDSGFYLCAWSRQETQYFGPGTRLLVL.

The chain employs TRBV5-4 and TRBJ2-1; 8 bases are shared with TRBD2. This CDR3 is 17 amino acids long. V was pared by 4 bases and J by 3 bases, with 12 bases of the junction left unmatched. Germline V gene sequence: CDR1 SGHNT, CDR2 YYREEE (reference sequence). Here the CDR3 reads CASSNAASGGFYNEQFF. Here the CDR3 DNA reads TGTGCCAGCAGCAACGCCGCCAGCGGGGGCTTCTACAATGAGCAGTTCTTC.

The CDR3 sequence is CATRGPSMNTEAFF. The CDR3 DNA reads as TGTGCCACCAGGGGCCCCTCTATGAACACTGAAGCTTTCTTT. The V and J genes are TRBV24-1 and TRBJ1-1; D is unclear. CDR1 KGHDR and CDR2 SFDVKD come from the germline V gene. V lost 7 bases to trimming and J lost 0 bases, with 11 bases between them. The CDR3 covers 14 residues.

The chain uses TRBV24-1 and TRBJ1-5; D is unresolved. Trimming took 5 bases from V and 9 from J, leaving 13 bases between them. Germline V gene lookup returns CDR1 KGHDR and CDR2 SFDVKD. This CDR3 has 13 residues. The DNA of the CDR3 is TGTGCCACCAGTGCCCCCGGGAATGGGCCCCAGCATTTT. Translating gives CATSAPGNGPQHF.

Only a few counts were recorded for this clone. V is TRBV2 and J is TRBJ1-3; D gene unclear. Germline V CDR1 and CDR2: SNHLY, FYNNEI. The CDR3 covers 14 residues. The V end lost 8 bases, the J end lost 0 bases, and 11 bases lay between the germline ends. CDR3 nucleotides: TGTGCCAGCTTTGAGGCAGTCTCTGGAAACACCATATATTTT. Translating it yields CASFEAVSGNTIYF.

The chain recombines TRBV5-5 with TRBJ1-4; 9 nucleotides match TRBD1. The V gene's germline CDR1 is SGHKS and CDR2 YYEKEE (reference sequence). V dropped 2 bases and J dropped 6; count of bases not matched to a gene: 5. The CDR3 runs 15 residues. DNA for the CDR3: TGTGCCAGCAGCTTACGACAGGGGGGGGATGAAAAACTGTTTTTT. Its translation is CASSLRQGGDEKLFF.